The 13 T cell receptor beta chains below come from one sample, sequenced in a study of blood T cell repertoires in COVID-19. The data were produced by immunoSEQ multiplex PCR, yet TCRdb's version contains in-frame clones alone and is incomplete. Of 350,000 to 450,000 clones in the sample, around 87% were seen once. The sequencing sample was made of PBMCs or T cells enriched from blood (not recorded which). All receptors derive from a man aged 25-45 years who had recovered from COVID-19.

The gene calls are TRBV3-1 (or the pseudogene TRBV3-2) and TRBJ2-1; D might be TRBD1 (5 bases). The germline V and J ends were trimmed by 2 bases and 7 bases, with 12 bases remaining between them. Germline V gene sequence: CDR1 LGHDT, CDR2 YNNKEL (reference sequence). The CDR3 has 14 residues. The CDR3 DNA follows: TGTGCCAGCAGCCAAACCGGACAAATTAATGAGCAGTTCTTC. It encodes CASSQTGQINEQFF.

Here the CDR3 reads CASSQEYGGYEQYF. CDR3 bases: TGCGCCAGCAGCCAAGAATACGGAGGCTACGAGCAGTACTTC. The chain employs TRBV4-1 and TRBJ2-7; TRBD2 might be the D (5 bases). The V end lost 0 bases, the J end lost 3 bases, and 9 bases lay between the germline ends. Germline CDR1 reads MGHRA; CDR2 reads YSYEKL. CDR3 length: 14 amino acids.

The chain couples TRBV25-1 to TRBJ2-5, with 10 bases identical to TRBD2. The V and J ends lost 7 bases and 4 bases, in that order; junction bases with no gene match: 6. CDR3 length equals 14 residues. The germline V gene encodes CDR1 MGHDK and CDR2 SYGVNS. In nucleotides, the CDR3 is TGTGCCAGCACCCCACTAGCGGGACCAGAGACCCAGTACTTC. This sequence encodes CASTPLAGPETQYF.

The chain employs TRBV7-3 and TRBJ2-3; TRBD2 agrees at 7 bases. V lost 2 bases, J lost 6 bases, and 5 bases stayed unmatched. The CDR3 is 14 amino acids. Per germline, CDR1 SGHTA and CDR2 FQGTGA. CDR3 bases: TGTGCCAGCAGCTTACGGACTAGTTCGGATACGCAGTATTTT. Its protein product is CASSLRTSSDTQYF.

The chain employs TRBV18 and TRBJ2-2; D is perhaps TRBD1 (5 bases). The CDR3 loop spans 14 amino acids. Trimming pared 0 bases from V and 6 bases from J, leaving 8 bases between. Per the germline V gene, CDR1 is KGHSH and CDR2 is LQKENI. CDR3 residues: CASSPPAGPGELFF. The CDR3 nucleotides read TGTGCCAGCTCACCACCAGCAGGGCCCGGGGAGCTGTTTTTT.

This chain connects TRBV24-1 to TRBJ2-2; 8 positions agree with TRBD1. The germline V gene has CDR1 KGHDR and CDR2 SFDVKD. Germline trimming cut 9 bases from V and 4 bases from J; bases unmatched to any gene: 6. CDR3 length: 14 residues. CDR3 residues: CATGFTGGTGELFF. The DNA of the CDR3 is TGTGCCACCGGATTTACAGGGGGCACCGGGGAGCTGTTTTTT.

The genes are TRBV2 and TRBJ2-5, with 11 bases fitting TRBD2. CDR1 SNHLY and CDR2 FYNNEI come from the germline V gene. Trimming removed 7 bases from V and 4 bases from J; junction bases left unmatched: 8. The CDR3 runs 15 residues. The CDR3 DNA reads as TGTGCCAGCATCGGGGGAGGACTAGCGGGAGAGACCCAGTACTTC. This encodes CASIGGGLAGETQYF.

The chain combines TRBV30 with TRBJ2-4, with D tentatively TRBD2 (6 bases). This CDR3 spans 13 amino acids. V lost 2 bases and J lost 7, with 12 bases in between. Looked up from germline, CDR1 is GTSNPN and CDR2 is SVGIG (reference sequence). CDR3 bases: TGTGCCTGGAGTCCCGGGGGTTTCAACATTCAGTACTTC. Amino acid sequence: CAWSPGGFNIQYF.

This chain connects TRBV19 to TRBJ2-7, with TRBD1 as a possible D gene (5 bases). Germline CDR1 and CDR2: LNHDA and SQIVND (reference sequence). V lost 3 bases to trimming and J lost 2 bases, with 14 bases between them. The CDR3 is 15 residues long. Here the CDR3 DNA reads TGTGCCAGTAGTATTGAGGCAGGGCGGACCTACGAGCAGTACTTC. It encodes CASSIEAGRTYEQYF.

In this sample, this clone turned up a few times. The chain uses TRBV5-1 and TRBJ2-2, with TRBD1 as a possible D gene (5 bases). Between the trimmed V and J ends, which lost 0 bases and 7 bases, there was a span of 10 bases. Germline V gives CDR1 SGHRS, CDR2 YFSETQ. This CDR3 contains 14 residues. CDR3 region: CASSLETAYGELFF. The CDR3 bases are TGCGCCAGCAGCTTGGAGACAGCATACGGGGAGCTGTTTTTT.

The V and J genes are TRBV27 and TRBJ2-3; 8 nucleotides line up with TRBD2. The CDR3 sequence is 14 residues long. CDR1 and CDR2 from the germline V gene are MNHEY and SMNVEV (reference sequence). The V and J ends lost 5 bases and 8 bases, in that order; junction bases with no gene match: 9. DNA for the CDR3: TGTGCCAGCAGTCTCGGGGGGACTAGTAGTACGCAGTATTTT. Its protein product is CASSLGGTSSTQYF.

The rearrangement links TRBV2 to TRBJ1-1; tentatively, D is TRBD1 (5 bases). Germline CDR1 and CDR2: SNHLY and FYNNEI. There are 14 residues in the CDR3. Trimming stripped 4 bases from V and 1 base from J, with 10 bases between. Written as DNA, the CDR3 is TGTGCCAGCAGTGCTCGGGGGGAGAACACTGAAGCTTTCTTT. Protein product: CASSARGENTEAFF.

The V gene is TRBV30, the J gene TRBJ2-1; 7 bases are a match to TRBD2. V shed 4 bases and J 4 bases; nucleotides not matched to a gene: 10. Per the germline V gene, CDR1 is GTSNPN and CDR2 is SVGIG (reference sequence). The CDR3 spans 15 residues. The CDR3 here is CAWKGRGGTYNEQFF. The CDR3 nucleotides read TGTGCCTGGAAGGGGCGCGGGGGTACTTACAATGAGCAGTTCTTC.